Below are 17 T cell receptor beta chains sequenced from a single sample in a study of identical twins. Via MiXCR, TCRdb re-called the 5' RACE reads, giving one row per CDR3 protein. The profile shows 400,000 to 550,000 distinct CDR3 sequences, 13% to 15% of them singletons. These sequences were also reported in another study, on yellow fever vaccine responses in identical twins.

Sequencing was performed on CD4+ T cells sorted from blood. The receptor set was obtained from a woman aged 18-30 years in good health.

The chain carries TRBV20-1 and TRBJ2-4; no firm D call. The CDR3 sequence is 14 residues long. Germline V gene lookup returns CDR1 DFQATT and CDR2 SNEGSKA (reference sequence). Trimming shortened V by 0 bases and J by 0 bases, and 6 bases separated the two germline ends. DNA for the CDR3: TGCAGTGCTAGAGAAGATGTAGCCAAAAACATTCAGTACTTC. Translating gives CSAREDVAKNIQYF.

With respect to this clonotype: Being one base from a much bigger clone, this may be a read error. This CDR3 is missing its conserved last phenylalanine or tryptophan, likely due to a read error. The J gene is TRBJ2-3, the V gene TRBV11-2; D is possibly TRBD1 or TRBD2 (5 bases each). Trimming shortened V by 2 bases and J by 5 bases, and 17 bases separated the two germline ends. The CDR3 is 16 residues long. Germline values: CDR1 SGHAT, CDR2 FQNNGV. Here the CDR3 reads CASSLTGLHSGDTQYL. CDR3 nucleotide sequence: TGTGCCAGCAGCTTAACAGGACTTCACTCTGGAGATACGCAGTATCTT.

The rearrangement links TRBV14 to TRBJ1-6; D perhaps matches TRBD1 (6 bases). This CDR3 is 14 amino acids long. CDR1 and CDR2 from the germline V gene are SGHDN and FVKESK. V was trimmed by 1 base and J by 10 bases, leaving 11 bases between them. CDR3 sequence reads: CASSQARGGSPLHF. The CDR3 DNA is TGTGCCAGCAGCCAAGCCAGGGGCGGCTCACCCCTCCACTTT.

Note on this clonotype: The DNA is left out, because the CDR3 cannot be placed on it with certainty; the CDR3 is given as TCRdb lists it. The CDR3 here is CASSKVGRGTYEQYF. V is TRBV21-1 and J is TRBJ2-7; TRBD1 is taken as the D call from the table, unchecked against the DNA. TRBV21-1 is a listed pseudogene. The CDR3 length is 15 residues, termini included.

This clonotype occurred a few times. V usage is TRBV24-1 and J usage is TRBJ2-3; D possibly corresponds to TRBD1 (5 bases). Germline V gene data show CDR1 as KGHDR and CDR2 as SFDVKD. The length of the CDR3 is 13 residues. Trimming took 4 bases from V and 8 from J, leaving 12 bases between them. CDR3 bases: TGTGCCACCAGTGACCAGGACATTGCTACGCAGTATTTT. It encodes CATSDQDIATQYF.

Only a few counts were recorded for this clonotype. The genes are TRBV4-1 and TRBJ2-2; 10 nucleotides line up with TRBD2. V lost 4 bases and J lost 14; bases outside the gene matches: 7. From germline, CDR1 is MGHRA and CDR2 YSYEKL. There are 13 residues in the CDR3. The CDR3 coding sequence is TGCGCCAGCAGCCCGGATAGCGGGAGGTCACTGTTTTTT. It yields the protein CASSPDSGRSLFF.

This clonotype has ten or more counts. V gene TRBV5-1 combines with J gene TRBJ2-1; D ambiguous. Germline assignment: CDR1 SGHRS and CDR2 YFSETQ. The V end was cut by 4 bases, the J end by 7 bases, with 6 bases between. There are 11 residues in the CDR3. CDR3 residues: CASSPTNEQFF. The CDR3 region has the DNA TGCGCCAGCAGCCCGACGAATGAGCAGTTCTTC.

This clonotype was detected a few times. Written as DNA, the CDR3 is TGTGCCAGCAGTTACGTTGCGGGACGCACAGATACGCAGTATTTT. It codes for CASSYVAGRTDTQYF. The J gene is TRBJ2-3, the V gene TRBV6-5; a weak D match, TRBD2 (6 bases). This CDR3 has 15 amino acids. Germline V gene data show CDR1 as MNHEY and CDR2 as SVGAGI. Trimming removed 2 bases at V and 1 base at J, with 10 bases between.

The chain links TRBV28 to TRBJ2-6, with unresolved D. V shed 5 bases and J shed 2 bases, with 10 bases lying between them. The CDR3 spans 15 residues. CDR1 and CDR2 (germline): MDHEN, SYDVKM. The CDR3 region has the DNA TGTGCCAGCAGTGGTTGGGGAACTGGGGCCAACGTCCTGACTTTC. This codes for CASSGWGTGANVLTF.

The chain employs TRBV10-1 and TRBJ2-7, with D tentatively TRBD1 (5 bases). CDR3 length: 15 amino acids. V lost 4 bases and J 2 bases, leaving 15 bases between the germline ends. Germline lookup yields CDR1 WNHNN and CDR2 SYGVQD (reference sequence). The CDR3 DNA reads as TGCGCCAGCAGTGGACAACAGGACACCACCTACGAGCAGTACTTC. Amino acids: CASSGQQDTTYEQYF.

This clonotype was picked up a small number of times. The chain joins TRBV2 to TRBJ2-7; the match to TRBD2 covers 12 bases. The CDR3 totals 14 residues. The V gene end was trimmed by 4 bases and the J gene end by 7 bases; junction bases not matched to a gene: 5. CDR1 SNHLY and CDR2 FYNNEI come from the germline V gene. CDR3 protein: CASSVTSGRAEQYF. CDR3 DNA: TGTGCCAGCAGTGTGACTAGCGGGAGAGCGGAGCAGTACTTC.

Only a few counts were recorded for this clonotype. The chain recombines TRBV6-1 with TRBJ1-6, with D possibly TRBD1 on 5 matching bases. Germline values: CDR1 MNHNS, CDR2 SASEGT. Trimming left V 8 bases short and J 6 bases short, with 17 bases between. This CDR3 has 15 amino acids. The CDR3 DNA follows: TGTGCCAGCTATGACGGGACGGCGCGTAATTCACCCCTCCACTTT. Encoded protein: CASYDGTARNSPLHF.

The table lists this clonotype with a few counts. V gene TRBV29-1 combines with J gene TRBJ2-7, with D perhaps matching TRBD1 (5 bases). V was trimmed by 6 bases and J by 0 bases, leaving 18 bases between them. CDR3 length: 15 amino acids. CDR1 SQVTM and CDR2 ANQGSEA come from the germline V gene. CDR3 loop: CSVTWGQGSSYEQYF. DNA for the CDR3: TGCAGCGTCACCTGGGGTCAGGGAAGCTCCTACGAGCAGTACTTC.

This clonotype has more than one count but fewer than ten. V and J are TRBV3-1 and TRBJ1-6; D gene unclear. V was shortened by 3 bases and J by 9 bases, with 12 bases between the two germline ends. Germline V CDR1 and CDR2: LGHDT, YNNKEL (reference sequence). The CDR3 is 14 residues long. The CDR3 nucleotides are TGTGCCAGCAGCCACGGGGTTGAGAGTTCACCCCTCCACTTT. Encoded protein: CASSHGVESSPLHF.

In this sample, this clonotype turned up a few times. The DNA of the CDR3 is TGTGCCAGCAGCCAAGAGGGGACAGGGGCTGGAGGCTACACCTTC. Translation: CASSQEGTGAGGYTF. The chain carries TRBV4-2 and TRBJ1-2, with 10 bases fitting TRBD1. V shed 0 bases and J 8 bases; nucleotides not matched to a gene: 6. Per the germline V gene, CDR1 is LGHNA and CDR2 is YNFKEQ. The CDR3 has 15 residues.

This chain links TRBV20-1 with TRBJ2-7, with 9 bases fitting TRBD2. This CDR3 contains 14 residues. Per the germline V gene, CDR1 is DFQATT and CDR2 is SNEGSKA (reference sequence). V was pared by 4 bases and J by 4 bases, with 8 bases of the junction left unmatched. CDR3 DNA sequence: TGCAGTGCTACCTACACTAGCGGGCCTTACGAGCAGTACTTC. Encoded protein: CSATYTSGPYEQYF.

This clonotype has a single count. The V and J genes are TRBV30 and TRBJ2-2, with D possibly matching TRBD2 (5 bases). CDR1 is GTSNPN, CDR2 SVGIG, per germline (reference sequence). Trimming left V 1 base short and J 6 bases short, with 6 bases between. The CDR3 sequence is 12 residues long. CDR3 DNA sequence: TGTGCCTGGAGTGCGGGGTCCGGGGAGCTGTTTTTT. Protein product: CAWSAGSGELFF.